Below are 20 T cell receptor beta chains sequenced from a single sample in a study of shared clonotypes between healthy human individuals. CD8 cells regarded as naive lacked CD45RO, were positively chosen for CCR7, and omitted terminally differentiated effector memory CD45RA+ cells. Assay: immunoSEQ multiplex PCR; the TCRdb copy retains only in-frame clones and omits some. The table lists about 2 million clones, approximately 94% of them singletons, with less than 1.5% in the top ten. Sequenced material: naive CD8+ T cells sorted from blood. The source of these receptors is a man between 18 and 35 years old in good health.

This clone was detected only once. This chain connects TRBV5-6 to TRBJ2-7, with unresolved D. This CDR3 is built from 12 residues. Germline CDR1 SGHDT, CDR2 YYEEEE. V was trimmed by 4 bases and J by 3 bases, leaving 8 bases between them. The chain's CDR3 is CASSRSLYEQYF. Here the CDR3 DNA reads TGTGCCAGCAGCCGATCTCTCTACGAGCAGTACTTC.

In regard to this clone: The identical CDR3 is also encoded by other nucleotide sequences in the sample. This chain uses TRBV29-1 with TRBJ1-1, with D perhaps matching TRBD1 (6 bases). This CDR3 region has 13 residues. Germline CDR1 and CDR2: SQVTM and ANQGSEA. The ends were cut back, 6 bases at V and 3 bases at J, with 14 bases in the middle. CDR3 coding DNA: TGCAGCGTCCCGATGACAGGAGACACTGAAGCTTTCTTT. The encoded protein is CSVPMTGDTEAFF.

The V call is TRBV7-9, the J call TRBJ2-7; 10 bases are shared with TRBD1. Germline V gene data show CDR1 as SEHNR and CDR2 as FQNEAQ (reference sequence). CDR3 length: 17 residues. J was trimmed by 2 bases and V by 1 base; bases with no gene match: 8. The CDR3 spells CASSLVVPGQGTYEQYF. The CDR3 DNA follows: TGTGCCAGCAGCTTAGTGGTTCCGGGACAGGGGACCTACGAGCAGTACTTC.

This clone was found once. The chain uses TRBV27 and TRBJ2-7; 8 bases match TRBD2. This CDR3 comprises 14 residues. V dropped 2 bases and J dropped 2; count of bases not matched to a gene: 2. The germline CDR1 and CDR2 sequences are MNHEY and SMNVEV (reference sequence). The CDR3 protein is CASSLIAGPYEQYF. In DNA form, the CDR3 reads TGTGCCAGCAGTTTAATAGCGGGGCCCTACGAGCAGTACTTC.

The CDR3 coding sequence is TGTGCCAGCAGCGGGGGCGACAGAGCCTCCTCCTACGAGCAGTACTTC. Its translation: CASSGGDRASSYEQYF. The chain uses TRBV7-2 and TRBJ2-7; tentatively, D is TRBD1 (6 bases). CDR1 and CDR2 from the germline V gene are SGHTA and FQGNSA. The CDR3 is 16 amino acids. Trimming removed 5 bases at V and 0 bases at J, with 17 bases between.

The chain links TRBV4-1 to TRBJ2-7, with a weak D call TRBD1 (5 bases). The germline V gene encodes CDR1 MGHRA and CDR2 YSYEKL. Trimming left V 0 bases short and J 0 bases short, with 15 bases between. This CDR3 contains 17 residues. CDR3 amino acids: CASSQEPGRLSSYEQYF. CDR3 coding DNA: TGCGCCAGCAGCCAAGAACCAGGGCGACTGAGCTCCTACGAGCAGTACTTC.

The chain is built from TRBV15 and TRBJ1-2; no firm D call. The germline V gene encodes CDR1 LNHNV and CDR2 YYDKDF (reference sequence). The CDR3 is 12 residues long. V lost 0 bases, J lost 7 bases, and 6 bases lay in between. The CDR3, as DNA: TGTGCCACCAGCAGAGATCTAATTGGCTACACCTTC. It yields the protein CATSRDLIGYTF.

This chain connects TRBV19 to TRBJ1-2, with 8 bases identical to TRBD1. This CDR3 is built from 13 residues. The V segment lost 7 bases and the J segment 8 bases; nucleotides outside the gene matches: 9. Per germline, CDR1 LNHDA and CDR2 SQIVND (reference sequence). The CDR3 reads CASTDDRGWGYTF. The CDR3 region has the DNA TGTGCCAGTACCGATGACAGGGGCTGGGGCTACACCTTC.

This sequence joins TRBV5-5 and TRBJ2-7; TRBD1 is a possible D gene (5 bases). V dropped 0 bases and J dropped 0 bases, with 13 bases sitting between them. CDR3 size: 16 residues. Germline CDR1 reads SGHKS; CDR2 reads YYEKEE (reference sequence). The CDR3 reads CASSLEGPGFSYEQYF. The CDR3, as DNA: TGTGCCAGCAGCTTGGAGGGGCCAGGCTTCTCCTACGAGCAGTACTTC.

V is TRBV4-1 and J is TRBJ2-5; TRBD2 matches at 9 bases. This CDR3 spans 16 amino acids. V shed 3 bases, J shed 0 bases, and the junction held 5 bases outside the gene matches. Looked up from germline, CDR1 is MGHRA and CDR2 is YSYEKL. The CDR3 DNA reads TGCGCCAGCAGCCAGGGCGCGGGGGGGTACCAAGAGACCCAGTACTTC. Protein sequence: CASSQGAGGYQETQYF.

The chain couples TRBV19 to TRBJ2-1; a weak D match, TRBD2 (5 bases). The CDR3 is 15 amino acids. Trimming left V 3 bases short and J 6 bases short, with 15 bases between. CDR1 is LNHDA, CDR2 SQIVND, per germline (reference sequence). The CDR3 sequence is CASSISPPEANEQFF. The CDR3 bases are TGTGCCAGTAGTATTTCCCCGCCGGAGGCCAATGAGCAGTTCTTC.

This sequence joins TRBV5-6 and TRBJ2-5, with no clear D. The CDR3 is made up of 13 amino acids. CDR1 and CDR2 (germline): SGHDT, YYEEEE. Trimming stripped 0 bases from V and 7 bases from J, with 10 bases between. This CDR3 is CASSLEGSLTQYF. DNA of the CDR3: TGTGCCAGCAGCTTGGAAGGGTCATTGACCCAGTACTTC. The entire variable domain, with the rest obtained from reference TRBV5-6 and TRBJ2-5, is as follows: DAGVTQSPTHLIKTRGQQVTLRCSPKSGHDTVSWYQQALGQGPQFIFQYYEEEERQRGNFPDRFSGHQFPNYSSELNVNALLLGDSALYLCASSLEGSLTQYFGPGTRLLVL.

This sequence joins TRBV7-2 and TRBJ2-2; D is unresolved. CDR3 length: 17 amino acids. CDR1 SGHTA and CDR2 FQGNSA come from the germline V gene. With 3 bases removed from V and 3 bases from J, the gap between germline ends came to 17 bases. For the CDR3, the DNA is TGTGCCAGCAGCTTCCCGGCGGTATACGGCCACACCGGGGAGCTGTTTTTT. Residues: CASSFPAVYGHTGELFF.

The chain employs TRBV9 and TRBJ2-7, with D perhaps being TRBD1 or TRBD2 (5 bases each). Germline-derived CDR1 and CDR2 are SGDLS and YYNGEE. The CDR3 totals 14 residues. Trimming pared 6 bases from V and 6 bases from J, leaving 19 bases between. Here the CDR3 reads CASTRDVGVSEQYF. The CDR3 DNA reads TGTGCCAGCACCAGGGACGTGGGGGTTTCCGAGCAGTACTTC.

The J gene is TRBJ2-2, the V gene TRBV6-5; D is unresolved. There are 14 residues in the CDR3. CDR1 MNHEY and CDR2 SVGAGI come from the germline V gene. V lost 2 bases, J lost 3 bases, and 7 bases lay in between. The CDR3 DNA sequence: TGTGCCAGCAGTTACCTAGGTCACACCGGGGAGCTGTTTTTT. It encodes CASSYLGHTGELFF.

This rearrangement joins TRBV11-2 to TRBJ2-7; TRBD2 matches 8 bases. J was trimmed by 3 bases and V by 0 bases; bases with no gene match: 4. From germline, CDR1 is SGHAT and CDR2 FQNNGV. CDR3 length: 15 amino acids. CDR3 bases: TGTGCCAGCAGCTTAGACCCTAGCGGGCTCTACGAGCAGTACTTC. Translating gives CASSLDPSGLYEQYF.

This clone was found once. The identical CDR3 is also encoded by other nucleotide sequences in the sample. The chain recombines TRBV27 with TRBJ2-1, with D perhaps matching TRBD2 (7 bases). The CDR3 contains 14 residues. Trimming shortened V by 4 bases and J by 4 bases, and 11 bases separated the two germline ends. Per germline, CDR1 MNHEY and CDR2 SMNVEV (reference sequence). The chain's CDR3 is CASSSGGPYNEQFF. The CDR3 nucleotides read TGTGCCAGCAGTTCGGGGGGCCCATACAATGAGCAGTTCTTC.

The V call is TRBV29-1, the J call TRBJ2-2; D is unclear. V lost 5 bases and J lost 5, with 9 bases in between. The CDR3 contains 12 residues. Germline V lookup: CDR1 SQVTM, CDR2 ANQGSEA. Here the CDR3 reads CSVLKETGELFF. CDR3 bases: TGCAGCGTTCTGAAGGAAACCGGGGAGCTGTTTTTT.

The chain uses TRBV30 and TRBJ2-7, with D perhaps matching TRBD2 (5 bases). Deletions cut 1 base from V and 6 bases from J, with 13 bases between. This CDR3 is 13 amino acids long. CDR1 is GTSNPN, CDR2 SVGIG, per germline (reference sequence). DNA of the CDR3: TGTGCCTGGAGTGGATCACTAGTTTTCGAGCAGTACTTC. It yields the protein CAWSGSLVFEQYF.

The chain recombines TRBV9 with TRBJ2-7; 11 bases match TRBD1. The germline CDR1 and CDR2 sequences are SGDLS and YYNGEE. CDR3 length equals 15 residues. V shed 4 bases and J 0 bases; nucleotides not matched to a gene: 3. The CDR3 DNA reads TGTGCCAGCAGCCACGGACAGGGGGCCTCCTACGAGCAGTACTTC. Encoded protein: CASSHGQGASYEQYF. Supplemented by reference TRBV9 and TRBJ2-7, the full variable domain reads DSGVTQTPKHLITATGQRVTLRCSPRSGDLSVYWYQQSLDQGLQFLIQYYNGEERAKGNILERFSAQQFPDLHSELNLSSLELGDSALYFCASSHGQGASYEQYFGPGTRLTVT.